Listed below are T cell receptor beta chains from one sample, sequenced in a study of cytomegalovirus exposure and HLA in healthy donors. Some clones are missing from TCRdb's copy, which holds only in-frame ones; the method was immunoSEQ multiplex PCR. Of around 100,000 clones listed, roughly 85% are singletons. Input material: PBMCs. The receptor source for this set is a man aged 25 to 40 in good health and CMV-seropositive. Each CDR3 is given with its conserved first and last residue. The D gene is left open where the match is weak. A row's size may be missing; if present it is once, few, many or a size class.

size	D	V	CDR3
.	.	TRBV5-1	CASSLAPVNTEAFF
.	TRBD1	TRBV7-2	CASSGTGGTQYF
.	TRBD2	TRBV5-6	CASSLAASGRAADTQYF
.	.	TRBV29-1	CSVAPESSCNEQFF
.	TRBD2	TRBV28	CASMSAGGTNTQYF
.	TRBD1	TRBV2	CASREDREDRQYF
.	.	TRBV5-5	CASSGGVFSPLHF
.	.	TRBV7-2	CASSPGYSPLHF
.	TRBD1	TRBV14	CASSQVTGNEQYF
.	.	TRBV27	CASVAGETQYF
.	.	TRBV21-1	CASSAFGGRGTFKQYF
few	TRBD1	TRBV7-9	CASSSGDRVNEQYF
once	.	TRBV6-5	CASSVNPNYGYTF
once	TRBD2	TRBV5-4	CASRSSGNYNEQFF
.	.	TRBV28	CASKPAGEHNEQFF
.	.	TRBV7-9	CASSLGDGAANEQFF
.	.	TRBV4-1	CASSQALIMAKNIQYF
.	TRBD1	TRBV13	CASSALDRGAYGYTF
.	.	TRBV6-5	CASTETVWDSPLHF
.	TRBD2	TRBV9	CASSPQAGGPLGTGELFF
few	TRBD1	TRBV9	CASRQGAYHGYTF
few	TRBD1	TRBV11-2	CASSFLRGRSGEGYTF
.	.	TRBV11-2	CASSLVLGNTIYF
.	TRBD1	TRBV11-2	CASKQTGTGDEKLFF
.	TRBD1	TRBV11-1	CASSWDRSPYEQYF
.	.	TRBV4-1	CASSQVKGIYEQYF
.	.	TRBV2	CASSLQGLRTKNIQYF
.	.	TRBV5-1	CASSQTPGGNQPQHF
few	TRBD2	TRBV12-5	CASGLEKPGLEATDTQYF
.	TRBD2	TRBV5-8	CASSWGLAGVETQYF
.	TRBD1	TRBV6-1	CASSVNRGVDEKLFF
.	TRBD1	TRBV5-1	CASSWGTVQDQPQHF
.	.	TRBV5-1	CASSLDGDYGYTF
once	.	TRBV2	CASSFIQEGEKLFF
.	.	TRBV2	CASSDSSPGTDTQYF
.	TRBD1	TRBV5-1	CASSPRDRGLDEQFF
.	TRBD2	TRBV18	CASSLLPPSGGTDTQYF
few	.	TRBV5-1	CASSLEDPGETQYF
.	TRBD1	TRBV29-1	CSVEAWTGGKYGYTF
.	.	TRBV5-1	CASKEPTSLYGELFF
.	.	TRBV19	CASSIVETGNTEAFF
.	.	TRBV28	CASSLAGDTQYF
.	TRBD2	TRBV5-8	CASSLASGRGDYNEQFF
.	TRBD1	TRBV18	CASSPRGHVEETQYF
.	.	TRBV29-1	CSVQMQSNQPQHF
.	.	TRBV7-9	CASSPTGIEQFF
.	.	TRBV5-1	CASSSHAAQETQYF
.	TRBD1	TRBV28	CASRLSDRVHQPQHF
.	.	TRBV4-2	CASSLINRASSYNSPLHF
.	.	TRBV23-1	CATRQAGEQYF
.	.	TRBV9	CASSVAPRGRSYGYTF
.	.	TRBV7-2	CASSYLYNEQFF
.	.	TRBV30	CAWSIGGEQYF
.	.	TRBV5-1	CASSLQENSPLHF
.	.	TRBV7-2	CASSLVPATEFF